This TCR beta chain was sequenced during a study of T cell repertoires in cytomegalovirus infection. Broader study findings: Summed public TCR beta family frequency identified CMV carriers bearing the relevant HLA.

Germline V gene data show CDR1 as SGHTA and CDR2 as FQGNSA. The CDR3 loop spans 15 amino acids. The ends lost 5 bases at V and 0 bases at J; junction bases unmatched: 5. This clonotype was seen repeatedly, ten times or more. Its antigen remains unknown. TCRdb redid the calling of the reads with MiXCR, one entry per CDR3 protein. Here the sample spans around 330,000 distinct CDR3 sequences, around a sixth being singletons. The sequenced material came from PBMCs. This receptor was taken from a human donor in good health (CMV status not recorded). Some clones in this sample may be carry-over from other donors' samples. The rearrangement uses TRBV7-2 and TRBJ1-1; 8 bases fit TRBD1. CDR3 bases: TGTGCCAGCAGCGGCAAGACAGGGGTGAACACTGAAGCTTTCTTT. Its translation is CASSGKTGVNTEAFF.